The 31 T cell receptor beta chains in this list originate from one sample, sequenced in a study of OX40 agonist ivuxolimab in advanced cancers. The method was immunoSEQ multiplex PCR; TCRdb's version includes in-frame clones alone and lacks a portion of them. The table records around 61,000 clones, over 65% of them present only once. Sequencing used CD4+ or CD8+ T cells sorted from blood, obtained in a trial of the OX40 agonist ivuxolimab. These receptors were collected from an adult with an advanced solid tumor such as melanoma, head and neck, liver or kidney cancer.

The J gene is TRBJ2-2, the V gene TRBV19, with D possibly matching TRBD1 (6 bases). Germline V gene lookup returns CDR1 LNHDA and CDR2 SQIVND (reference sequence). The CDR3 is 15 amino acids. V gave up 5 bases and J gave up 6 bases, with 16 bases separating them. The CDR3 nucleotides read TGTGCCAGTAGTTTTCGGGACAATCATGCCGGGGAGCTGTTTTTT. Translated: CASSFRDNHAGELFF.

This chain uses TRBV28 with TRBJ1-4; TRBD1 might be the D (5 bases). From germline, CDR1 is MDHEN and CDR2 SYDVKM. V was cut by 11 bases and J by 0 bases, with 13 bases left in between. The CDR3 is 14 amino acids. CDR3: CASRGGTTNEKLFF. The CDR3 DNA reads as TGTGCCTCCCGTGGGGGAACAACTAATGAAAAACTGTTTTTT.

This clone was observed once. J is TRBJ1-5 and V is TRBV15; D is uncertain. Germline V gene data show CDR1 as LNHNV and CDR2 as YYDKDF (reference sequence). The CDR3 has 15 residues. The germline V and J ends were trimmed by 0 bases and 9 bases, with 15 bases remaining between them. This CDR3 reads CATSRDRSARRPQHF. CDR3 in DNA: TGTGCCACCAGCAGAGATAGGTCGGCCCGGCGGCCCCAGCATTTT.

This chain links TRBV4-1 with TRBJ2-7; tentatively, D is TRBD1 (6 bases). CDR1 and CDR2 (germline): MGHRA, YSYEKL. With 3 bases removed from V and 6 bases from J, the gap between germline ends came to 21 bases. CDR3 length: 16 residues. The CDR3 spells CASSHLPPGALIEQYF. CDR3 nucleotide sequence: TGCGCCAGCAGCCACCTCCCGCCAGGGGCGCTTATCGAGCAGTACTTC.

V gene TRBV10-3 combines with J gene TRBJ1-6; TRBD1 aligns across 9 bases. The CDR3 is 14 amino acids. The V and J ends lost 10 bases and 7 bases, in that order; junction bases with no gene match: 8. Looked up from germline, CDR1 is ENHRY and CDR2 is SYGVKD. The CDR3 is CASQGDRVNSPLHF. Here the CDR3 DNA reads TGTGCCAGTCAGGGGGACAGGGTCAATTCACCCCTCCACTTT.

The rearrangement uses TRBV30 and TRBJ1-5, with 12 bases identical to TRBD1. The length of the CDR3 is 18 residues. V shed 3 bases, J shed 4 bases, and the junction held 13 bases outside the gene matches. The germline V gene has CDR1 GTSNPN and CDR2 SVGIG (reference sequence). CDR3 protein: CAWRPRDRGLGSNQPQHF. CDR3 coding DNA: TGTGCCTGGAGGCCCCGGGACAGGGGGCTGGGGTCTAATCAGCCCCAGCATTTT.

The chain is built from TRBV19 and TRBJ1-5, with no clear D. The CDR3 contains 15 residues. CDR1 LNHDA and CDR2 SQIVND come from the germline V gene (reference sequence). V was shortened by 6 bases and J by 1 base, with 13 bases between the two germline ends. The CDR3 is CASRRRGESNQPQHF. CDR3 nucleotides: TGTGCCAGTAGGAGGCGTGGGGAGAGCAATCAGCCCCAGCATTTT.

CDR3 bases: TGCGCCAGCAGCCAAGATATCGGCTTCACAGATACGCAGTATTTT. Protein sequence: CASSQDIGFTDTQYF. The genes are TRBV4-3 and TRBJ2-3; D is unclear. The V end lost 0 bases, the J end lost 2 bases, and 9 bases lay between the germline ends. Germline V lookup: CDR1 LGHNA, CDR2 YSLEER. The CDR3 runs 15 residues.

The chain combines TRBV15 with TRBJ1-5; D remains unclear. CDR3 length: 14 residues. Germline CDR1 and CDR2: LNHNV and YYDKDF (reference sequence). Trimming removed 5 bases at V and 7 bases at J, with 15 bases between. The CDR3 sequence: CATSLPRKGQPQHF. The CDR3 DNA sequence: TGTGCCACCAGCCTACCACGGAAAGGGCAGCCCCAGCATTTT. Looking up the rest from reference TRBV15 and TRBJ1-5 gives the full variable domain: DAMVIQNPRYQVTQFGKPVTLSCSQTLNHNVMYWYQQKSSQAPKLLFHYYDKDFNNEADTPDNFQSRRPNTSFCFLDIRSPGLGDTAMYLCATSLPRKGQPQHFGDGTRLSIL.

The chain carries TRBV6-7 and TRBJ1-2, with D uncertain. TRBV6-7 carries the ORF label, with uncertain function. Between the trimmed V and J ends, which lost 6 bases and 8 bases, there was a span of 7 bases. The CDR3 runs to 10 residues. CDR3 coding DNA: TGTGCCAGCAGGGGCCAGGGCTACACCTTC. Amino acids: CASRGQGYTF.

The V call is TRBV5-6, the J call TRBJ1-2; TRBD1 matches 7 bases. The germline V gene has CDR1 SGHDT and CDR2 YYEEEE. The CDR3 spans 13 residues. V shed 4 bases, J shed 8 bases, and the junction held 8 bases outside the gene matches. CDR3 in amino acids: CASSPDRAVGYTF. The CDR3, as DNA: TGTGCCAGCAGCCCTGACAGGGCCGTCGGCTACACCTTC.

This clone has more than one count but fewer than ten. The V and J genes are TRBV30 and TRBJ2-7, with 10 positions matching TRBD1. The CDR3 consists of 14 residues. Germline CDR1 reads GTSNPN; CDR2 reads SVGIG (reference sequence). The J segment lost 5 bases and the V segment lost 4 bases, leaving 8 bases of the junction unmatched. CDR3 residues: CAWTRQGAPHEQYF. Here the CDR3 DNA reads TGTGCCTGGACTCGACAGGGGGCCCCCCACGAGCAGTACTTC.

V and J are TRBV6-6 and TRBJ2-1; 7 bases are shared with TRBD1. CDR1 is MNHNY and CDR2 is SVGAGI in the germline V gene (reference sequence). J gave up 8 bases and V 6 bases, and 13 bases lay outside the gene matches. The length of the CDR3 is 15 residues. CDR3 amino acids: CASSPTGTVIHEQFF. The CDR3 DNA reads TGTGCCAGCAGCCCTACCGGGACAGTGATACATGAGCAGTTCTTC.

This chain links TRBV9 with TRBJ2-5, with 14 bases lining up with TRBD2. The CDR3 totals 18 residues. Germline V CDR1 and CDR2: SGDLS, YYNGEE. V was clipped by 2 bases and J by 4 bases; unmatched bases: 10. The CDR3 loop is CASSVAPPTSGGAETQYF. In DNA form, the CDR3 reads TGTGCCAGCAGCGTCGCCCCTCCGACTAGCGGGGGGGCAGAGACCCAGTACTTC.

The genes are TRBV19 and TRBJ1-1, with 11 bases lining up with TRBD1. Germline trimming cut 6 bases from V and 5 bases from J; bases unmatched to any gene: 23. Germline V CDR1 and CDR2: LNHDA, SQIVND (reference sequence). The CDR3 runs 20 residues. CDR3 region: CASRKNPGVSGTGGGTEAFF. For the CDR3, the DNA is TGTGCCAGTAGGAAAAATCCCGGGGTTTCCGGGACAGGGGGTGGAACTGAAGCTTTCTTT.

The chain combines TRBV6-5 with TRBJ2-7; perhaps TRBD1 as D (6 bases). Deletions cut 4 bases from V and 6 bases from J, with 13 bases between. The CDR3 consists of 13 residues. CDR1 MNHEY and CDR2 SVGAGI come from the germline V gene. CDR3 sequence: CASSLTGRREQYF. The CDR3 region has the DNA TGTGCCAGCAGTTTGACAGGCCGACGCGAGCAGTACTTC.

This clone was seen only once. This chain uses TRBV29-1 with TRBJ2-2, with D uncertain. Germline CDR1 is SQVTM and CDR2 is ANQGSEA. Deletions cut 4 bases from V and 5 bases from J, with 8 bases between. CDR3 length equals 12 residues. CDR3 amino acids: CSVGLRTGELFF. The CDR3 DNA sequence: TGCAGCGTTGGCTTGCGAACCGGGGAGCTGTTTTTT.

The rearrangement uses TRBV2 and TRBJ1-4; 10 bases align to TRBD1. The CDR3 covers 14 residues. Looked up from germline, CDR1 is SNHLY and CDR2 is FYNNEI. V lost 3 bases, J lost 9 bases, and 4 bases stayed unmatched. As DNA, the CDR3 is TGTGCCAGCAGTGATGGACAGGGGGGGAAAAAACTGTTTTTT. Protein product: CASSDGQGGKKLFF.

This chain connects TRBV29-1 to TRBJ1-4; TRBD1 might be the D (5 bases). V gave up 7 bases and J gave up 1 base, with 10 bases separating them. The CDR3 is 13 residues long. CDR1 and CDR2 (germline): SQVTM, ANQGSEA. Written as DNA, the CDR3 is TGCAGCGGCGCGGGGGGAACTAATGAAAAACTGTTTTTT. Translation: CSGAGGTNEKLFF.

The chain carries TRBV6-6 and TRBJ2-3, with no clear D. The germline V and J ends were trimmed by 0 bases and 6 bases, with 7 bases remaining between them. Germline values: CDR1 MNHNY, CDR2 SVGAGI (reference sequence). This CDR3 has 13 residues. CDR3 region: CASSYSVGDTQYF. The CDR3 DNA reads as TGTGCCAGCAGTTACTCAGTGGGCGATACGCAGTATTTT.

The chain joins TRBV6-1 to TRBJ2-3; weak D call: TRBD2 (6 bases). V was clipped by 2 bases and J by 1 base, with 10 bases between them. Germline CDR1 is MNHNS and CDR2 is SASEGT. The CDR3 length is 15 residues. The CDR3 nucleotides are TGTGCCAGCAGTGAACTCGCGGGGCGCACAGATACGCAGTATTTT. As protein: CASSELAGRTDTQYF.

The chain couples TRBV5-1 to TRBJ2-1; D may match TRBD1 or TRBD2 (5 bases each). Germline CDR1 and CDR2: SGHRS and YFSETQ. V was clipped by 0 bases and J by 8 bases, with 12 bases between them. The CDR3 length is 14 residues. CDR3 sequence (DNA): TGCGCCAGCAGCTTGGCTGGGCTGGGGGATGAGCAGTTCTTC. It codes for CASSLAGLGDEQFF. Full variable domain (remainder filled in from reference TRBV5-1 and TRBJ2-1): KAGVTQTPRYLIKTRGQQVTLSCSPISGHRSVSWYQQTPGQGLQFLFEYFSETQRNKGNFPGRFSGRQFSNSRSEMNVSTLELGDSALYLCASSLAGLGDEQFFGPGTRLTVL.

In nucleotides, the CDR3 is TGTGCCAGCAGTGAAGGGGCCAGACTTAACTATGGCTACACCTTC. It codes for CASSEGARLNYGYTF. The chain combines TRBV6-1 with TRBJ1-2, with D uncertain. The CDR3 consists of 15 residues. Germline CDR1 and CDR2: MNHNS and SASEGT. V gave up 1 base and J gave up 1 base, with 10 bases separating them.

CDR3 nucleotide sequence: TGTGCCAGCAGCCATAAGCGAATCAACACAGATACGCAGTATTTT. This encodes CASSHKRINTDTQYF. J is TRBJ2-3 and V is TRBV7-9, with D unresolved. The CDR3 sequence is 15 residues long. Germline V CDR1 and CDR2: SEHNR, FQNEAQ (reference sequence). V was pared by 5 bases and J by 2 bases, with 14 bases between.

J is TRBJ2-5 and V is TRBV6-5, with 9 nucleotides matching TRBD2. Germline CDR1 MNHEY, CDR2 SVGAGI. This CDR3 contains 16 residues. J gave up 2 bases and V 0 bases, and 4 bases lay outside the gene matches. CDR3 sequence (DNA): TGTGCCAGCAGTTACTCGCGGCGGGGGGGACAAGAGACCCAGTACTTC. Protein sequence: CASSYSRRGGQETQYF.

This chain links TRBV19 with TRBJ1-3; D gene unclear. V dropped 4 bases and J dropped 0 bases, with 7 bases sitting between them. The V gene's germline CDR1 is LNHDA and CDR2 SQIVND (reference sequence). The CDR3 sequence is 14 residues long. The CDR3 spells CASSTWNSGNTIYF. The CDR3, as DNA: TGTGCCAGTAGTACGTGGAACTCTGGAAACACCATATATTTT.

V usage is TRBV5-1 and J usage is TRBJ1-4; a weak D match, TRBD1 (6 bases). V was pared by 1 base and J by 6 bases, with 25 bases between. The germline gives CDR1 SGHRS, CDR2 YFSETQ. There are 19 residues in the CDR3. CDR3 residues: CASSLSGQPSDGWHEKLFF. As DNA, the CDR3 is TGCGCCAGCAGCTTGTCTGGACAGCCTAGCGATGGATGGCATGAAAAACTGTTTTTT. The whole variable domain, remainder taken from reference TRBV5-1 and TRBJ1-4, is KAGVTQTPRYLIKTRGQQVTLSCSPISGHRSVSWYQQTPGQGLQFLFEYFSETQRNKGNFPGRFSGRQFSNSRSEMNVSTLELGDSALYLCASSLSGQPSDGWHEKLFFGSGTQLSVL.

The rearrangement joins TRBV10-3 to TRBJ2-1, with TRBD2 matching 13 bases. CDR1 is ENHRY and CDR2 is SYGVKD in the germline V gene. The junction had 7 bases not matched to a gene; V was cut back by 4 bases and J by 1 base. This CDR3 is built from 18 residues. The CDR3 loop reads CAISGTSGRAASYNEQFF. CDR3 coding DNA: TGTGCCATCAGTGGAACTAGCGGGAGGGCCGCGTCCTACAATGAGCAGTTCTTC.

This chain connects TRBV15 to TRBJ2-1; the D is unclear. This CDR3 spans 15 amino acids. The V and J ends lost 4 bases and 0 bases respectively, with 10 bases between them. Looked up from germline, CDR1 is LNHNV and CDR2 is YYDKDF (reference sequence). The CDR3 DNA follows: TGTGCCACCAGCATGGGATCCCTCTCCTACAATGAGCAGTTCTTC. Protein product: CATSMGSLSYNEQFF.

For the CDR3, the DNA is TGCGCCAGCAGACGCGAGGGGACTGGGGCCAACGTCCTGACTTTC. Residues: CASRREGTGANVLTF. The rearrangement links TRBV5-1 to TRBJ2-6; D is possibly TRBD1 or TRBD2 (5 bases each). The CDR3 spans 15 residues. Germline CDR1 is SGHRS and CDR2 is YFSETQ. The ends were cut back, 5 bases at V and 2 bases at J, with 11 bases in the middle.

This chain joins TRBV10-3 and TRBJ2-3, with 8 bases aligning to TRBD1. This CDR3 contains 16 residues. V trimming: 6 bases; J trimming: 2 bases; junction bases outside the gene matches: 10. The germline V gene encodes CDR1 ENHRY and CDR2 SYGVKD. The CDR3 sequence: CAISGTGSGITDTQYF. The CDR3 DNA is TGTGCCATCAGCGGGACAGGATCGGGCATCACAGATACGCAGTATTTT.